Listed here are 20 T cell receptor beta chains from one sample, sequenced in a study of blood T cell repertoires in COVID-19. Repertoires were generated with immunoSEQ multiplex PCR, while TCRdb's copy carries only in-frame clones and drops some. Among around 250,000 clones listed, roughly 80% were seen once. The material sequenced was peripheral blood. These TCRs come from a man between 45 and 60 years old with active or convalescent COVID-19.

This clone occurred once. This chain connects TRBV11-3 to TRBJ2-3, with D maybe TRBD2 (8 bases). The CDR3 length is 17 residues. The germline V gene encodes CDR1 SGHNT and CDR2 YENEEA. The germline V and J ends were trimmed by 3 bases and 1 base, with 17 bases remaining between them. Here the CDR3 reads CASSLGTAGVGTDTQYF. As DNA, the CDR3 is TGTGCCAGCAGCTTGGGGACAGCGGGGGTTGGCACAGATACGCAGTATTTT. Supplemented by reference TRBV11-3 and TRBJ2-3, the full variable domain reads EAGVVQSPRYKIIEKKQPVAFWCNPISGHNTLYWYLQNLGQGPELLIRYENEEAVDDSQLPKDRFSAERLKGVDSTLKIQPAELGDSAVYLCASSLGTAGVGTDTQYFGPGTRLTVL.

This clone occurred a few times. The J gene is TRBJ1-5, the V gene TRBV7-9, with 8 nucleotides matching TRBD1. V gave up 5 bases and J gave up 3 bases; unmatched junction bases: 6. The CDR3 covers 15 residues. The germline CDR1 and CDR2 sequences are SEHNR and FQNEAQ (reference sequence). CDR3 residues: CASSKEQGDNQPQHF. The CDR3 bases are TGTGCCAGCAGCAAAGAACAGGGGGACAATCAGCCCCAGCATTTT.

The J gene is TRBJ2-7, the V gene TRBV3-1 (or the pseudogene TRBV3-2); 9 nucleotides match TRBD1. V dropped 4 bases and J dropped 3; count of bases not matched to a gene: 7. Germline CDR1 LGHDT, CDR2 YNNKEL (reference sequence). This CDR3 is 15 amino acids long. CDR3 sequence reads: CASSRGATGGYEQYF. Here the CDR3 DNA reads TGTGCCAGCAGCCGGGGCGCGACAGGGGGCTACGAGCAGTACTTC.

This chain uses TRBV30 with TRBJ2-3; 10 bases are a match to TRBD2. V gave up 3 bases and J gave up 1 base; unmatched junction bases: 4. This CDR3 has 15 residues. From germline, CDR1 is GTSNPN and CDR2 SVGIG (reference sequence). The chain's CDR3 is CAWSWLAGGTDTQYF. The DNA for the CDR3 is TGTGCCTGGAGCTGGCTAGCGGGGGGCACAGATACGCAGTATTTT.

The chain recombines TRBV5-1 with TRBJ2-7; 9 nucleotides line up with TRBD1. The CDR3 has 13 amino acids. V was clipped by 4 bases and J by 4 bases; unmatched bases: 3. Germline values: CDR1 SGHRS, CDR2 YFSETQ. The CDR3 nucleotides read TGCGCCAGCAGCACCGACAGGGGGTACGAGCAGTACTTC. Its protein is CASSTDRGYEQYF.

V and J are TRBV2 and TRBJ1-4; D gene uncertain. Trimming removed 6 bases at V and 8 bases at J, with 16 bases between. The CDR3 runs to 14 residues. From germline, CDR1 is SNHLY and CDR2 FYNNEI. CDR3 loop: CASRTTVVYEKLFF. As DNA, the CDR3 is TGTGCCAGCAGAACCACAGTGGTGTACGAAAAACTGTTTTTT.

This chain connects TRBV14 to TRBJ2-4; the D is unclear. Trimming took 0 bases from V and 0 from J, leaving 6 bases between them. Germline-derived CDR1 and CDR2 are SGHDN and FVKESK. This CDR3 has 15 amino acids. The CDR3 nucleotides read TGTGCCAGCAGCCAAGACACTTTAGCCAAAAACATTCAGTACTTC. Translating it yields CASSQDTLAKNIQYF.

This chain uses TRBV4-3 with TRBJ2-1; 14 bases are shared with TRBD2. The CDR3 extends over 16 amino acids. V gave up 0 bases and J gave up 8 bases; unmatched junction bases: 3. Germline V gene data show CDR1 as LGHNA and CDR2 as YSLEER. CDR3 sequence reads: CASSQDLTSGGDEQFF. The CDR3 nucleotides read TGCGCCAGCAGCCAAGATTTGACTAGCGGGGGGGATGAGCAGTTCTTC.

J is TRBJ1-1 and V is TRBV5-6; tentatively, D is TRBD1 (6 bases). The CDR3 consists of 13 residues. V was pared by 5 bases and J by 10 bases, with 18 bases between. Germline V gives CDR1 SGHDT, CDR2 YYEEEE. The CDR3 DNA sequence: TGTGCCAGCAGTCGACAGGACCCCGAGGCAGCTTTCTTT. Translation: CASSRQDPEAAFF.

This sequence joins TRBV3-1 (or the pseudogene TRBV3-2) and TRBJ1-1; maybe TRBD1 (5 bases). Germline V gene data show CDR1 as LGHDT and CDR2 as YNNKEL (reference sequence). The CDR3 has 15 residues. V dropped 4 bases and J dropped 7 bases, with 19 bases sitting between them. DNA for the CDR3: TGTGCCAGCAGCCGATCTTTAGTAGGGAGGGGTGAAGCTTTCTTT. It encodes CASSRSLVGRGEAFF.

The CDR3 region has the DNA TGTGCCAGCAGTTTATCCCCTACGTCGGGGTATGGCTACACCTTC. Amino acid sequence: CASSLSPTSGYGYTF. The V call is TRBV27, the J call TRBJ1-2; no firm D call. From germline, CDR1 is MNHEY and CDR2 SMNVEV (reference sequence). V dropped 0 bases and J dropped 5 bases, with 13 bases sitting between them. The length of the CDR3 is 15 residues.

The chain links TRBV29-1 to TRBJ2-7; possible D gene TRBD1, 6 bases. The germline V and J ends were trimmed by 7 bases and 1 base, with 17 bases remaining between them. The CDR3 is made up of 14 amino acids. The germline V gene has CDR1 SQVTM and CDR2 ANQGSEA. The CDR3 DNA is TGCAGCGCCGGGCTAGGCAGGGGTTCCTACGAGCAGTACTTC. As protein: CSAGLGRGSYEQYF.

The chain couples TRBV7-9 to TRBJ2-1; TRBD2 might be the D (7 bases). CDR3 length equals 15 residues. Germline lookup yields CDR1 SEHNR and CDR2 FQNEAQ (reference sequence). The V end was cut by 1 base, the J end by 7 bases, with 14 bases between. The CDR3 protein is CASSLEGGPLNEQFF. For the CDR3, the DNA is TGTGCCAGCAGCTTAGAGGGGGGGCCTTTGAATGAGCAGTTCTTC.

This chain uses TRBV18 with TRBJ2-7; 10 nucleotides align to TRBD1. V lost 3 bases to trimming and J lost 5 bases; unmatched junction nucleotides: 7. Germline V CDR1 and CDR2: KGHSH, LQKENI. The CDR3 length is 15 residues. CDR3 DNA sequence: TGTGCCAGCTCACCCGCCGGGACAGGGGTTGACGAGCAGTACTTC. Translated, it gives CASSPAGTGVDEQYF.

This chain uses TRBV4-3 with TRBJ1-2; no definite D call. The CDR3 runs to 15 residues. The germline gives CDR1 LGHNA, CDR2 YSLEER. V shed 0 bases and J shed 4 bases, with 12 bases lying between them. CDR3 DNA: TGCGCCAGCAGCCAAGATCGAGCACAGCTCTATGGCTACACCTTC. It translates to CASSQDRAQLYGYTF.

The rearrangement links TRBV27 to TRBJ1-1; D call uncertain. The CDR3 spans 14 residues. CDR1 and CDR2 (germline): MNHEY, SMNVEV (reference sequence). The germline V and J ends were trimmed by 4 bases and 0 bases, with 9 bases remaining between them. This CDR3 reads CASSSPGMNTEAFF. The DNA for the CDR3 is TGTGCCAGCAGTTCTCCAGGAATGAACACTGAAGCTTTCTTT.

The chain joins TRBV19 to TRBJ2-5; the match to TRBD2 covers 7 bases. The CDR3 contains 16 residues. Trimming at V came to 3 bases and at J to 3 bases, leaving 10 bases not matched to a gene. CDR1 is LNHDA and CDR2 is SQIVND in the germline V gene (reference sequence). Here the CDR3 reads CASSIGSGALEETQYF. CDR3 bases: TGTGCCAGTAGTATTGGAAGCGGGGCCTTAGAAGAGACCCAGTACTTC.

The DNA of the CDR3 is TGTGCCAGCAGCACGGGGGGGAGGACTGAAGCTTTCTTT. This gives the protein CASSTGGRTEAFF. J is TRBJ1-1 and V is TRBV28, with D perhaps matching TRBD1 (5 bases). The V end lost 6 bases, the J end lost 5 bases, and 13 bases lay between the germline ends. The CDR3 spans 13 residues. Germline CDR1 and CDR2: MDHEN and SYDVKM.

The chain recombines TRBV15 with TRBJ1-2; D possibly corresponds to TRBD1 (5 bases). Trimming stripped 0 bases from V and 0 bases from J, with 11 bases between. CDR1 and CDR2 from the germline V gene are LNHNV and YYDKDF (reference sequence). CDR3 length: 16 amino acids. The CDR3 region is CATSRDKVQANYGYTF. The DNA for the CDR3 is TGTGCCACCAGCAGAGATAAGGTACAGGCTAACTATGGCTACACCTTC.

This clone was seen just once. The J gene is TRBJ2-3, the V gene TRBV28, with 7 positions matching TRBD2. V lost 1 base, J lost 2 bases, and 3 bases stayed unmatched. The CDR3 extends over 15 amino acids. Germline CDR1 and CDR2: MDHEN and SYDVKM. The chain's CDR3 is CASSLLSGVTDTQYF. As DNA, the CDR3 is TGTGCCAGCAGTTTATTAAGCGGGGTCACAGATACGCAGTATTTT.